The following is a TCR beta chain sequence with its context. In the original workflow: Amplification of reference gene primers was used by the study to estimate nucleated cell counts. Only in-frame clones appear in the TCRdb table, and some are missing; sequencing was by immunoSEQ multiplex PCR. Clonal size and the V and J genes are those of that table, whereas D and trimming came from the DNA. This sample has 100,000 or so clones, with 80% to 85% found just once. The data stem from a study of blood T cell repertoires in COVID-19. This CDR3 comprises 15 residues. From germline, CDR1 is SGHRS and CDR2 YFSETQ. Trimming shortened V by 0 bases and J by 2 bases, and 9 bases separated the two germline ends.

This TCR came from a man older than 75 with acute or convalescent COVID-19. The chain links TRBV5-1 to TRBJ2-1, with D perhaps matching TRBD1 (6 bases). Sequencing was performed on peripheral blood. CDR3 in amino acids: CASSLDRVPYNEQFF. For the CDR3, the DNA is TGCGCCAGCAGCTTGGACAGGGTACCCTACAATGAGCAGTTCTTC.